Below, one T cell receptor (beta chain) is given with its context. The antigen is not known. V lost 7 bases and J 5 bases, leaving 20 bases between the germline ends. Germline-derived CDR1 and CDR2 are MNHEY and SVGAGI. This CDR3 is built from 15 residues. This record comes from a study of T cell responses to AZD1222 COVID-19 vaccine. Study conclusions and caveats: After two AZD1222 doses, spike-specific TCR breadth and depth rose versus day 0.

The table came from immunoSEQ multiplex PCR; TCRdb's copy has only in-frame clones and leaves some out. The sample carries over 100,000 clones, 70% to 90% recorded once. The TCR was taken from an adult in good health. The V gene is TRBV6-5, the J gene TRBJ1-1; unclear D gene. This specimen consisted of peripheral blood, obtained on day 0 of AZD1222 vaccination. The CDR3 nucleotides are TGTGCCAGCATCCTCGATGCGGGGAGTGGGACTGAAGCTTTCTTT. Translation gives CASILDAGSGTEAFF.